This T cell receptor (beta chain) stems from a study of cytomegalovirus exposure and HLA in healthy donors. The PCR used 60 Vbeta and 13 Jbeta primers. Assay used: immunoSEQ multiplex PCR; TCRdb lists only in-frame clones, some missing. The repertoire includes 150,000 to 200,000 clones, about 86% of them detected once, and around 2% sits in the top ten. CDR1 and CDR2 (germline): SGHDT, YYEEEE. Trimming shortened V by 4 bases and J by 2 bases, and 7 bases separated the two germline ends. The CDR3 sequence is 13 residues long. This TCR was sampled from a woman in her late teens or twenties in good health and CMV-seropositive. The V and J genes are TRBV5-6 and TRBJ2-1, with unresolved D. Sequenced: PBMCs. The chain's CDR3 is CASSPPTYNEQFF. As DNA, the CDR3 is TGTGCCAGCAGCCCCCCTACCTACAATGAGCAGTTCTTC.